Included here is one TCR beta chain sequence, with context. Just one base apart from a much larger clone, this may be a read error. This sample was taken from a study of regulatory T cells in long-lasting Graves disease. In building TCR beta libraries, iRepertoire HTBI primers were used together with Arm-PCR of CDR3 regions. TCRdb reprocessed the multiplex PCR reads via MiXCR and lists one record per CDR3 protein. The sample includes hundreds of thousands of distinct CDR3 sequences, roughly 16% of them seen just once. The time point denotes: newly diagnosed GD, antithyroid drugs for less than 3 months. The TCR library used RNA extracted from PBMCs. The CDR3 loop spans 18 amino acids. Germline loops: CDR1 MNHEY, CDR2 SMNVEV (reference sequence). J gave up 0 bases and V 5 bases, and 15 bases lay outside the gene matches. This same sample was also part of a study on T cells in Graves' hyperthyroidism and ophthalmopathy.

The chain couples TRBV27 to TRBJ2-5; 7 positions agree with TRBD2. This receptor was taken from a woman aged 25-40 years with Graves disease. This material consisted of peripheral blood mononuclear cells (PBMCs), taken at new diagnosis, from a patient treated with antithyroid drugs. The CDR3 nucleotides read TGTGCCAGCAGTGACACAAGGGGACTAAGCGGAAACCAAGAGACCCAGTACTTC. It yields the protein CASSDTRGLSGNQETQYF.